The following is a T cell receptor (beta chain) sequence with its context. Its cognate antigen is unknown. These data are taken from a study of cytomegalovirus exposure and HLA in healthy donors. Study observations and caveats: Later on, a genetic analysis was performed. It linked a missense variant in DCLRE1C with V- and J-gene trimming of TCR beta. It emerged from a later analysis that several of the most significant clusters appeared to be linked to common viral pathogens. Later findings reportedly placed an Asian-associated ancestry cluster below the approximately 670-donor mean for N-insertions.

This CDR3 is 13 amino acids long. In germline, CDR1 is LNHNV, CDR2 YYDKDF (reference sequence). With 6 bases removed from V and 0 bases from J, the gap between germline ends came to 3 bases. Primers for the PCR totalled 60 Vbeta and 13 Jbeta. Sequencing was performed with immunoSEQ multiplex PCR; in TCRdb, only in-frame clones are kept and a portion is missing. The sample holds about 100,000 clones, roughly three quarters seen once. The V and J genes are TRBV15 and TRBJ1-6; D gene unclear. The sequenced sample was PBMCs. This receptor was identified in a male donor in good health and CMV-seropositive. The chain's CDR3 is CATRSSYNSPLHF. As DNA, the CDR3 is TGTGCCACCAGGAGCTCCTATAATTCACCCCTCCACTTT.